Listed below are T cell receptor beta chains from one sample, sequenced in a study of T cell clonotyping in hematopoietic cell transplantation. Repertoires were generated with immunoSEQ multiplex PCR, while TCRdb's copy carries only in-frame clones and drops some. The data show about 10,000 clones, 40% to 65% seen once. The specimen was peripheral blood mononuclear cells, collected 100 days after allogeneic stem cell transplant. The receptors shown here come from a female patient in her fifties who had an allogeneic stem cell transplant from an unrelated donor, so the T cells may come from the graft donor. Some clones in this sample may be carry-over from other donors' samples. The CDR3 runs from the conserved cysteine through the conserved F or W. Fields, in order: J gene, D gene, V gene, clone size, CDR3 protein, CDR3 DNA. D genes are given only for firm matches. Expanded clones are given a class, and other clones once, few, many or no size at all.

J gene: TRBJ1-4
D gene: NA
V gene: TRBV25-1
clone size: NA
CDR3 protein: CASGPQGGKLFF
CDR3 DNA: TGTGCCAGCGGGCCACAGGGCGGAAAACTGTTTTTT

J gene: TRBJ1-1
D gene: NA
V gene: TRBV7-3
clone size: NA
CDR3 protein: CASSLEEGSTEAFF
CDR3 DNA: TGTGCCAGCAGCCTAGAGGAGGGGAGCACTGAAGCTTTCTTT

J gene: TRBJ2-3
D gene: NA
V gene: TRBV5-6
clone size: NA
CDR3 protein: CASSLGTTFTDTQYF
CDR3 DNA: TGTGCCAGCAGCTTGGGGACTACCTTCACAGATACGCAGTATTTT

J gene: TRBJ1-3
D gene: NA
V gene: TRBV30
clone size: NA
CDR3 protein: CAWSPQGRRRNTIYF
CDR3 DNA: TGTGCCTGGAGTCCCCAGGGGCGACGCAGAAACACCATATATTTT

J gene: TRBJ2-2
D gene: TRBD1
V gene: TRBV30
clone size: NA
CDR3 protein: CAWSSTGESQAGELFF
CDR3 DNA: TGTGCCTGGAGTTCAACAGGGGAGAGTCAGGCCGGGGAGCTGTTTTTT

J gene: TRBJ2-7
D gene: TRBD2
V gene: TRBV14
clone size: few
CDR3 protein: CASSQASGSEQYF
CDR3 DNA: TGTGCCAGCAGCCAAGCAAGCGGGAGCGAGCAGTACTTC

J gene: TRBJ2-3
D gene: NA
V gene: TRBV5-1
clone size: NA
CDR3 protein: CASSLAGDTQYF
CDR3 DNA: TGCGCCAGCAGCTTGGCCGGGGATACGCAGTATTTT

J gene: TRBJ2-6
D gene: TRBD2
V gene: TRBV30
clone size: few
CDR3 protein: CAWSVGGNGANVLTF
CDR3 DNA: TGTGCCTGGAGTGTGGGAGGGAACGGGGCCAACGTCCTGACTTTC

J gene: TRBJ1-2
D gene: NA
V gene: TRBV28
clone size: NA
CDR3 protein: CATLGGPTVFGGYTF
CDR3 DNA: TGTGCCACCCTAGGGGGACCGACCGTTTTTGGTGGCTACACCTTC

J gene: TRBJ2-2
D gene: TRBD1
V gene: TRBV6-5
clone size: NA
CDR3 protein: CASSLGQPLGGELFF
CDR3 DNA: TGTGCCAGCAGCCTGGGACAGCCTCTTGGGGGGGAGCTGTTTTTT

J gene: TRBJ1-2
D gene: NA
V gene: TRBV30
clone size: once
CDR3 protein: CAWSRQTLGYTF
CDR3 DNA: TGTGCCTGGAGTAGACAGACCCTTGGCTACACCTTC

J gene: TRBJ1-6
D gene: TRBD1
V gene: TRBV30
clone size: NA
CDR3 protein: CAWSVDRDVPLHF
CDR3 DNA: TGTGCCTGGAGTGTAGACAGGGATGTCCCCCTCCACTTT

J gene: TRBJ2-7
D gene: NA
V gene: TRBV25-1
clone size: few
CDR3 protein: CASSYISSYEQYF
CDR3 DNA: TGTGCCAGCAGTTACATCAGCTCCTACGAGCAGTACTTC

J gene: TRBJ1-6
D gene: NA
V gene: TRBV30
clone size: NA
CDR3 protein: CAWRTGNNSPLHF
CDR3 DNA: TGTGCCTGGAGAACAGGGAATAATTCACCCCTCCACTTT

J gene: TRBJ1-1
D gene: NA
V gene: TRBV19
clone size: few
CDR3 protein: CASSNWGRSDTEAFF
CDR3 DNA: TGTGCCAGTAGTAACTGGGGGCGAAGTGACACTGAAGCTTTCTTT

J gene: TRBJ2-7
D gene: NA
V gene: TRBV6-6
clone size: few
CDR3 protein: CASSYRQIYYEQYF
CDR3 DNA: TGTGCCAGCAGTTACCGGCAGATATACTACGAGCAGTACTTC

J gene: TRBJ1-1
D gene: NA
V gene: TRBV29-1
clone size: NA
CDR3 protein: CSVEVRGGNTEAFF
CDR3 DNA: TGCAGCGTTGAAGTCAGGGGAGGGAACACTGAAGCTTTCTTT

J gene: TRBJ2-7
D gene: NA
V gene: TRBV28
clone size: few
CDR3 protein: CASRRTGSRYEQYF
CDR3 DNA: TGTGCCAGCAGGCGAACAGGGAGTCGGTACGAGCAGTACTTC

J gene: TRBJ1-5
D gene: NA
V gene: TRBV30
clone size: NA
CDR3 protein: CAWSGSDNQPQHF
CDR3 DNA: TGTGCCTGGAGTGGATCCGACAACCAGCCCCAGCATTTT

J gene: TRBJ1-5
D gene: NA
V gene: TRBV9
clone size: medium-sized
CDR3 protein: CASSPGETYSNQPQHF
CDR3 DNA: TGTGCCAGCAGCCCAGGGGAGACATATAGCAATCAGCCCCAGCATTTT

J gene: TRBJ2-7
D gene: TRBD1
V gene: TRBV5-3
clone size: medium-sized
CDR3 protein: CARSLATRRVTGGSYEQYF
CDR3 DNA: TGTGCCAGAAGCTTGGCCACCAGACGGGTAACAGGGGGCTCCTACGAGCAGTACTTC

J gene: TRBJ2-2
D gene: NA
V gene: TRBV4-1
clone size: once
CDR3 protein: CASSQPLSSGELFF
CDR3 DNA: TGCGCCAGCAGCCAACCCCTGTCGAGCGGGGAGCTGTTTTTT

J gene: TRBJ2-3
D gene: TRBD2
V gene: TRBV30
clone size: NA
CDR3 protein: CAWGGGVTDTQYF
CDR3 DNA: TGTGCCTGGGGCGGGGGGGTCACAGATACGCAGTATTTT

J gene: TRBJ2-5
D gene: TRBD1
V gene: TRBV5-6
clone size: few
CDR3 protein: CASSLGVGTGGETQYF
CDR3 DNA: TGTGCCAGCAGCCTGGGAGTGGGGACAGGGGGGGAGACCCAGTACTTC

J gene: TRBJ2-4
D gene: TRBD2
V gene: TRBV7-9
clone size: NA
CDR3 protein: CASSPPRGGGGRENIQYF
CDR3 DNA: TGTGCCAGCAGCCCCCCAAGGGGTGGCGGGGGGCGCGAAAACATTCAGTACTTC

J gene: TRBJ1-2
D gene: NA
V gene: TRBV28
clone size: NA
CDR3 protein: CASSPPGRGNGYTF
CDR3 DNA: TGTGCCAGCAGTCCCCCAGGCAGGGGCAATGGCTACACCTTC

J gene: TRBJ2-2
D gene: TRBD1
V gene: TRBV4-1
clone size: once
CDR3 protein: CASSQEGGREGTGELFF
CDR3 DNA: TGCGCCAGCAGCCAAGAAGGGGGCCGCGAGGGCACCGGGGAGCTGTTTTTT

J gene: TRBJ2-1
D gene: TRBD2
V gene: TRBV4-2
clone size: NA
CDR3 protein: CASSQGPGLGYNEQFF
CDR3 DNA: TGTGCCAGCAGCCAAGGACCGGGACTAGGATACAATGAGCAGTTCTTC

J gene: TRBJ2-5
D gene: TRBD2
V gene: TRBV11-2
clone size: few
CDR3 protein: CASSSPGLAEETQYF
CDR3 DNA: TGTGCCAGCAGCTCCCCGGGACTAGCGGAAGAGACCCAGTACTTC

J gene: TRBJ2-5
D gene: NA
V gene: TRBV30
clone size: few
CDR3 protein: CAWGKGGGGETQYF
CDR3 DNA: TGTGCCTGGGGAAAAGGGGGCGGAGGGGAGACCCAGTACTTC

J gene: TRBJ1-2
D gene: NA
V gene: TRBV5-6
clone size: once
CDR3 protein: CASSLGGLDYIYGYTF
CDR3 DNA: TGTGCCAGCAGCTTGGGGGGACTCGATTATATCTATGGCTACACCTTC

J gene: TRBJ1-4
D gene: NA
V gene: TRBV7-2
clone size: NA
CDR3 protein: CASSLATNEKLFF
CDR3 DNA: TGTGCCAGCAGCTTAGCGACTAATGAAAAACTGTTTTTT

J gene: TRBJ2-2
D gene: TRBD1
V gene: TRBV9
clone size: NA
CDR3 protein: CASSLRGTGGTGELFF
CDR3 DNA: TGTGCCAGCAGCCTCCGCGGGACAGGGGGAACCGGGGAGCTGTTTTTT

J gene: TRBJ2-7
D gene: NA
V gene: TRBV7-2
clone size: NA
CDR3 protein: CASSLTSTYEQYF
CDR3 DNA: TGTGCCAGCAGCTTAACCAGCACCTACGAGCAGTACTTC

J gene: TRBJ1-5
D gene: NA
V gene: TRBV30
clone size: NA
CDR3 protein: CASSTGENNQPQHF
CDR3 DNA: TGTGCCTCCTCGACAGGTGAAAACAATCAGCCCCAGCATTTT

J gene: TRBJ1-1
D gene: TRBD1
V gene: TRBV7-2
clone size: NA
CDR3 protein: CASSARGGNTEAFF
CDR3 DNA: TGTGCCAGCAGCGCCAGGGGGGGGAACACTGAAGCTTTCTTT

J gene: TRBJ1-4
D gene: NA
V gene: TRBV29-1
clone size: NA
CDR3 protein: CSVFREGLEKLFF
CDR3 DNA: TGCAGCGTTTTCAGGGAAGGTCTCGAAAAACTGTTTTTT